A selection of T cell receptor beta chains follows, all from one sample in a study of early T cells in non-severe SARS-CoV-2 infection. TCRdb redid the calling of the 5' RACE reads with MiXCR, one entry per CDR3 protein. The table includes under 45,000 distinct CDR3 sequences, approximately 6.6% detected once. The input for sequencing was whole blood, taken at baseline. All receptors derive from an adult who was a healthcare worker with PCR-confirmed SARS-CoV-2 infection or an uninfected control (not recorded which). Both conserved end residues are part of each CDR3. The order of the fields is V gene, D gene, J gene, clone size, CDR3 DNA, CDR3 protein. A D gene is named only where the DNA matches it firmly. Where a row states a size, it is once, few, many or the class of an expanded clone; other rows omit it.

TRBV6-6	TRBD1	TRBJ2-2	-	TGTGCCAGCAGTTACTCCGGACAGGGAGGAAACGGGGAGCTGTTTTTT	CASSYSGQGGNGELFF
TRBV4-1	-	TRBJ1-5	many	TGCGCCAGCAGCCTCCAGGACCGTAGCAATCAGCCCCAGCATTTT	CASSLQDRSNQPQHF
TRBV19	-	TRBJ2-1	few	TGTGCCAGTAGTATCGCGGTTACCTTCAATGAGCAGTTCTTC	CASSIAVTFNEQFF
TRBV10-3	TRBD2	TRBJ2-1	-	TGTGCCATCCGGGTAGCGGGAGGCGAGCAGTTCTTC	CAIRVAGGEQFF
TRBV7-9	-	TRBJ1-6	few	TGTGCCAGCAGCTTATTAGATACCAATAATTCACCCCTCCACTTT	CASSLLDTNNSPLHF
TRBV7-7	TRBD2	TRBJ2-1	few	TGTGCTAGCAGCTTAGATTTCGGGACTAACAATGAGCAGTTCTTC	CASSLDFGTNNEQFF
TRBV29-1	-	TRBJ1-1	many	TGCAGCGTTCACAGGGAACTCACTGAAGCTTTCTTT	CSVHRELTEAFF
TRBV7-9	-	TRBJ1-4	-	TGTGCCAGCAGCCGCGACTCAGGTGGGGCTGGTGAAAAACTGTTTTTT	CASSRDSGGAGEKLFF
TRBV20-1	TRBD2	TRBJ2-1	many	TGCAGTGCTCCCGATAGCGGGGCCCTATACAATGAGCAGTTCTTC	CSAPDSGALYNEQFF
TRBV10-2	-	TRBJ1-2	few	TGCGCCAGCAGTCCGGGGGGCGACTATGGCTACACCTTC	CASSPGGDYGYTF
TRBV5-1	-	TRBJ2-5	-	TGCGCCAGCAGTCCTGGACAGTCTCCTCAAGAGACCCAGTACTTC	CASSPGQSPQETQYF
TRBV19	TRBD1	TRBJ2-1	few	TGTGCCAGTAGTATTAGACAGGGTGGGGGTGAGCAGTTCTTC	CASSIRQGGGEQFF
TRBV11-2	TRBD1	TRBJ2-4	-	TGTGCCAGCAGCCCTGGTCCCGGGACAGGAAAAAACATTCAGTACTTC	CASSPGPGTGKNIQYF
TRBV3-1	-	TRBJ2-7	-	TGTGCCAGCAGCCCTCGCCGCGCCTCGAGGTTAAACTCCTACGAGCAGTACTTC	CASSPRRASRLNSYEQYF
TRBV11-2	TRBD1	TRBJ2-3	many	TGTGCCAGCAGCCAGAGGGGGCCCGGACAGGGCCTCGCAGATACGCAGTATTTT	CASSQRGPGQGLADTQYF
TRBV13	-	TRBJ2-6	many	TGTGCCAGCACCTTACAGGGTTCTGGGGCCAACGTCCTGACTTTC	CASTLQGSGANVLTF
TRBV28	-	TRBJ2-5	-	TGTGCCAGCAGTTTGACCCCGGGACGGAGCCAAGAGACCCAGTACTTC	CASSLTPGRSQETQYF
TRBV7-3	-	TRBJ1-6	many	TGTGCCAGCAGCTTACAGGATTCACCCCTCCACTTT	CASSLQDSPLHF
TRBV6-2/TRBV6-3	-	TRBJ2-7	-	TGTGCCAGCAGTTACTCGCCTTCGCGGCTGACCGAGCAGTACTTC	CASSYSPSRLTEQYF
TRBV7-8	-	TRBJ2-3	many	TGTGCCAGCAGCCATCGAGGGGGGGTCACAGATACGCAGTATTTT	CASSHRGGVTDTQYF
TRBV6-4	-	TRBJ1-1	-	TGTGCCAGCAGTTCCAGCTCGAACACTGAAGCTTTCTTT	CASSSSSNTEAFF
TRBV29-1	TRBD2	TRBJ2-1	-	TGCAGCGTTGCCCGGGCGAGCGGGAGTTACAATGAGCAGTTCTTC	CSVARASGSYNEQFF
TRBV12-3/TRBV12-4	-	TRBJ2-2	-	TGTGCCAGCAGTTTTAGACTAGTGACCGGGGAGCTGTTTTTT	CASSFRLVTGELFF
TRBV3-1	-	TRBJ1-4	many	TGTGCCAGCAGCAAACTTGGGAGGAAGGATGAAAAACTGTTTTTT	CASSKLGRKDEKLFF
TRBV5-1	TRBD2	TRBJ2-1	few	TGCGCCAGCAGCTCTATAGCGGGAGGCAACTACAATGAGCAGTTCTTC	CASSSIAGGNYNEQFF
TRBV3-1	-	TRBJ1-1	few	TGTGCCAGCAGCCAAGCCTGGGAAGCGTCTGAAGCTTTCTTT	CASSQAWEASEAFF
TRBV28	TRBD2	TRBJ2-1	-	TGTGCCAGCAGTTCTCAACTAGCGGGATACAATGAGCAGTTCTTC	CASSSQLAGYNEQFF
TRBV10-3	-	TRBJ1-5	-	TGTGCCATCAGTGATCGAACAGATACGCAGCATTTT	CAISDRTDTQHF
TRBV5-6	-	TRBJ1-2	few	TGTGCCAGCAGCTCGGTGGCAGGGGTGGTTGACTATGGCTACACCTTC	CASSSVAGVVDYGYTF
TRBV7-9	-	TRBJ2-5	few	TGTACCAGCAGCTTAGCAGGCAGGGAACAAGAGACCCAGTACTTC	CTSSLAGREQETQYF
TRBV27	-	TRBJ2-7	medium-sized	TGTGCCAGCAGTTTAGTCGCCCCGGGGGCCGGTGAGCAGTACTTC	CASSLVAPGAGEQYF
TRBV15	TRBD2	TRBJ2-1	medium-sized	TGTGCCACCAGAGGGATAGCGGGAGGCAATGAGCAGTTCTTC	CATRGIAGGNEQFF
TRBV27	-	TRBJ2-2	many	TGTGCCAGCAGTTTTGGAGACACCACCGGGGAGCTGTTTTTT	CASSFGDTTGELFF
TRBV7-9	-	TRBJ1-1	many	TGTGCCAGCAGCTTAGGAAGAGGGAACACTGAAGCTTTCTTT	CASSLGRGNTEAFF
TRBV4-2	-	TRBJ2-1	few	TGTGCCAGCAGCCTCAAATTGGGCGAGCAGTTCTTC	CASSLKLGEQFF
TRBV7-6	-	TRBJ2-4	-	TGTGCCAGCAGCCCCTGGGTCAAAAACATTCAGTACTTC	CASSPWVKNIQYF
TRBV7-3	-	TRBJ2-5	many	TGTGCCAGCACGGAACTAAATGGGGAGACCCAGTACTTC	CASTELNGETQYF
TRBV6-1	-	TRBJ1-5	-	TGTGCCAGCAGTGCCCGGACCGGTTTTGGCAATCAGCCCCAGCATTTT	CASSARTGFGNQPQHF
TRBV12-5	-	TRBJ2-1	-	TGTGCTAGTGGTTGGGGGAGGCACAATGAGCAGTTCTTC	CASGWGRHNEQFF
TRBV27	TRBD1	TRBJ1-5	many	TGTGCCAGCAGTCTTACAGGGGGCATGAATCAGCCCCAGCATTTT	CASSLTGGMNQPQHF
TRBV25-1	-	TRBJ2-2	many	TGTGCCAGCAGTGAATTAGACACCGGGGAGCTGTTTTTT	CASSELDTGELFF
TRBV4-1	-	TRBJ2-4	-	TGCGCCAGCAGCCAAGAGGAGGACCGGACTCAGTACTTC	CASSQEEDRTQYF
TRBV4-2	TRBD2	TRBJ2-2	few	TGTGCCAGCAGCCAAGAAGCGGGAGGGCCCACCGGGGAGCTGTTTTTT	CASSQEAGGPTGELFF
TRBV19	-	TRBJ2-6	many	TGTGCCAGTAGTAAACAGGGTCCTGGGGCCAACGTCCTGACTTTC	CASSKQGPGANVLTF
TRBV6-2/TRBV6-3	TRBD2	TRBJ2-7	many	TGTGCCAGCACCTACCCTGGACTAGCGGGAGGCTACGAGCAGTACTTC	CASTYPGLAGGYEQYF
TRBV7-9	TRBD2	TRBJ2-1	many	TGTGCCAGCAGCTCCGGGAGGAGGCTAGCACACAATGAGCAGTTCTTC	CASSSGRRLAHNEQFF
TRBV10-3	-	TRBJ1-1	many	TGTGCCATCAGTGCGAGGCCGCCGAACACTGAAGCTTTCTTT	CAISARPPNTEAFF
TRBV12-3/TRBV12-4	-	TRBJ2-2	few	TGTGCCAGCAGCTATGGCGCGGCATCCACTTACACCGGGGAGCTGTTTTTT	CASSYGAASTYTGELFF
TRBV20-1	-	TRBJ1-4	-	TGCAGTGCTGCCCCAGGTTGGACCAATGAAAAACTGTTTTTT	CSAAPGWTNEKLFF
TRBV13	-	TRBJ1-5	-	TGTGCCAGCAGCTGGGGTAATCAGCCCCAGCATTTT	CASSWGNQPQHF
TRBV6-5	-	TRBJ2-1	few	TGTGCCAGCAGTGCCCAGAACGGGAACTCCTACAATGAGCAGTTCTTC	CASSAQNGNSYNEQFF
TRBV5-1	TRBD1	TRBJ2-2	few	TGCGCCAGTAGACAGGGGGGTTACACCGGGGAGCTGTTTTTT	CASRQGGYTGELFF
TRBV7-9	-	TRBJ2-7	many	TGTGCCAGCAGCTCCTCCAATGGCGGCTACGAGCAGTACTTC	CASSSSNGGYEQYF
TRBV6-2/TRBV6-3	-	TRBJ2-2	many	TGTGCCAGCTTCGACCAGACCGGGGAGCTGTTTTTT	CASFDQTGELFF
TRBV28	TRBD1	TRBJ2-1	many	TGTGCCAGCAGTTTGGACCGGACAGGGGTATACAATGAGCAGTTCTTC	CASSLDRTGVYNEQFF
TRBV6-2/TRBV6-3	-	TRBJ2-1	-	TGTGCCAGCGGGAGAGTGGATGAGCAGTTCTTC	CASGRVDEQFF
TRBV7-3	-	TRBJ2-1	-	TGTGCCAGCAGCTTATATGAAGGATCTAATGAGCAGTTCTTC	CASSLYEGSNEQFF